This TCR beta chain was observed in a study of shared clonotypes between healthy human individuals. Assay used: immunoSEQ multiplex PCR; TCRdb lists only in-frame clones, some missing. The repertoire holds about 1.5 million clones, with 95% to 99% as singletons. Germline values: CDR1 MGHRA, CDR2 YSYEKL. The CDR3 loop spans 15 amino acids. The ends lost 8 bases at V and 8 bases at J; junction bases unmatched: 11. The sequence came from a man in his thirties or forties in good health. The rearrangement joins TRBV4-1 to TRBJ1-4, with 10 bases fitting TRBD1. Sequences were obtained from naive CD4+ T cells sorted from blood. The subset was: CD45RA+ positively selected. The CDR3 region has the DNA TGCGCCAGCGAAGGGAGGGGACAGGGGCCCGAAAAACTGTTTTTT. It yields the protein CASEGRGQGPEKLFF.